This T cell receptor (beta chain) stems from a study of T-cell memory formation after mild COVID-19. Study information: Across donors, TCR clusters were largely donor specific. General study points: Chiefly within CM and EM were the contracting CD4+ clones; CD8+ ones were within EMRA. Some clones that responded turned up in pre-infection memory, which suggests that cross-reactive memory joined in.

Using its own MiXCR run on the 5' RACE reads, TCRdb lists one record per CDR3 protein. The repertoire holds a few hundred thousand distinct CDR3 sequences, with roughly 20% as singletons. Trimming at V came to 4 bases and at J to 8 bases, leaving 12 bases not matched to a gene. In germline, CDR1 is SGHTA, CDR2 FQGNSA. This CDR3 contains 17 residues. This clonotype turned up a few times. The antigen is not known. The sample taken for sequencing was PBMCs or a T cell subset sorted from them (not recorded which). The chain is built from TRBV7-2 and TRBJ1-6; 9 bases map to TRBD1. The sequence was obtained from a man aged 18 to 29 who had mild COVID-19 (a few samples of this study predate the infection). Cell type and time point are not known. CDR3 DNA sequence: TGTGCCAGCAGCTCCCCACCCGGACAGGGGTTGGATTCACCCCTCCACTTT. Translated: CASSSPPGQGLDSPLHF.